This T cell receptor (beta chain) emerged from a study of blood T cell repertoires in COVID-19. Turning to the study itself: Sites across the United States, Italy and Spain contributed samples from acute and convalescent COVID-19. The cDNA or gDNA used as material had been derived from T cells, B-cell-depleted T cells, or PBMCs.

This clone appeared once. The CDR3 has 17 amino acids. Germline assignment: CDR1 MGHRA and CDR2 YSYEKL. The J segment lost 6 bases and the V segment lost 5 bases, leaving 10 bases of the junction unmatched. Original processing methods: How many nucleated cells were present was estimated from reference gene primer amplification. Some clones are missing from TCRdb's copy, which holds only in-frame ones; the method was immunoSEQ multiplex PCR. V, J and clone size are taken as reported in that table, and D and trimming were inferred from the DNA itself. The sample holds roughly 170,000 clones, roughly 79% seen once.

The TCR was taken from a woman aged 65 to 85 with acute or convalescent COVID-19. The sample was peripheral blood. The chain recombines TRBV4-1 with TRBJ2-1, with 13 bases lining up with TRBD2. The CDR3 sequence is CASSAGLAGEVGNEQFF. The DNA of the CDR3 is TGCGCCAGCAGCGCAGGACTAGCGGGAGAGGTCGGCAATGAGCAGTTCTTC.